Listed here is a single TCR beta chain. The V end lost 0 bases, the J end lost 8 bases, and 10 bases lay between the germline ends. The CDR3 is made up of 14 amino acids. The V gene's germline CDR1 is MNHNY and CDR2 SVGAGI (reference sequence). TCRdb keeps only in-frame clones here, not all; method: immunoSEQ multiplex PCR. Here the sample spans roughly 170,000 clones, around 84% being singletons. The data are from a study of blood T cell repertoires in COVID-19. Study information: Material from acute and convalescent COVID-19 was sourced from the United States, Italy and Spain.

V and J are TRBV6-6 and TRBJ1-4; D unclear. The TCR was taken from a woman in her forties or fifties with COVID-19, enrolled during active disease. The sample was peripheral blood. CDR3 sequence reads: CASSYSETREKLFF. The DNA of the CDR3 is TGTGCCAGCAGTTACTCCGAGACTAGGGAAAAACTGTTTTTT.